These 12 T cell receptor beta chains came from one sample sequenced in a study of blood T cell repertoires in COVID-19. Profiled with immunoSEQ multiplex PCR; TCRdb holds only in-frame clones, not every one. The sample contains a few hundred thousand clones, more than 70% of which appear only once. Specimen: peripheral blood. Receptor source: a woman aged 45-65 years with acute or convalescent COVID-19.

The J gene is TRBJ2-7, the V gene TRBV27, with D possibly being TRBD2 (6 bases). This CDR3 region has 15 residues. In germline, CDR1 is MNHEY, CDR2 SMNVEV (reference sequence). V was cut by 6 bases and J by 3 bases, with 18 bases left in between. The CDR3 DNA sequence: TGTGCCAGCAGCAGCGAGCGGGCGGTCCACTACGAGCAGTACTTC. Translation gives CASSSERAVHYEQYF.

The chain couples TRBV19 to TRBJ1-1; D is perhaps TRBD1 (5 bases). V lost 4 bases, J lost 0 bases, and 12 bases lay in between. CDR3 length: 15 residues. From germline, CDR1 is LNHDA and CDR2 SQIVND (reference sequence). CDR3 sequence reads: CASSKTGNMNTEAFF. In DNA, the CDR3 is TGTGCCAGTAGTAAAACAGGAAACATGAACACTGAAGCTTTCTTT.

The V and J genes are TRBV2 and TRBJ1-4; TRBD1 might be the D (5 bases). Germline lookup yields CDR1 SNHLY and CDR2 FYNNEI. V gave up 3 bases and J gave up 6 bases, with 5 bases separating them. This CDR3 is built from 12 residues. The CDR3 spells CASSDRDEKLFF. Written as DNA, the CDR3 is TGTGCCAGCAGTGACAGGGATGAAAAACTGTTTTTT. The whole variable domain, remainder taken from reference TRBV2 and TRBJ1-4, is EPEVTQTPSHQVTQMGQEVILRCVPISNHLYFYWYRQILGQKVEFLVSFYNNEISEKSEIFDDQFSVERPDGSNFTLKIRSTKLEDSAMYFCASSDRDEKLFFGSGTQLSVL.

The chain uses TRBV10-3 and TRBJ2-1, with TRBD2 as a possible D gene (5 bases). The V gene's germline CDR1 is ENHRY and CDR2 SYGVKD. This CDR3 spans 14 amino acids. Trimming left V 9 bases short and J 8 bases short, with 20 bases between. The CDR3 loop reads CAIAPKDSGDEQFF. In DNA, the CDR3 is TGTGCCATAGCCCCTAAGGACTCTGGAGATGAGCAGTTCTTC.

The CDR3: CASSAPIRREGLIAGELFF. The CDR3, as DNA: TGTGCCAGCAGCGCTCCGATTCGGCGGGAGGGTCTTATAGCCGGGGAGCTGTTTTTT. J is TRBJ2-2 and V is TRBV9; 9 nucleotides match TRBD2. CDR1 and CDR2 from the germline V gene are SGDLS and YYNGEE. Trimming cost V 3 bases and J 6 bases; bases outside gene matches: 18. The CDR3 contains 19 residues.

The J gene is TRBJ1-5, the V gene TRBV6-4; no firm D call. Trimming pared 0 bases from V and 4 bases from J, leaving 19 bases between. This CDR3 comprises 18 residues. The germline V gene has CDR1 MRHNA and CDR2 SNTAGT. Here the CDR3 DNA reads TGTGCCAGCAGTGACTCGAAACTCCCCCCGGGTGGGAATCAGCCCCAGCATTTT. This gives the protein CASSDSKLPPGGNQPQHF.

The J gene is TRBJ2-7, the V gene TRBV15, with D perhaps matching TRBD1 (6 bases). V was shortened by 1 base and J by 3 bases, with 13 bases between the two germline ends. CDR3 length: 15 residues. Germline loops: CDR1 LNHNV, CDR2 YYDKDF (reference sequence). CDR3 nucleotide sequence: TGTGCCACCAGCAGAGTCGGGACACCCTTCTACGAGCAGTACTTC. It is translated as CATSRVGTPFYEQYF.

The chain is built from TRBV7-8 and TRBJ1-5, with 7 nucleotides matching TRBD1. The length of the CDR3 is 15 residues. Per the germline V gene, CDR1 is SGHVS and CDR2 is FQNEAQ. The V gene end was trimmed by 3 bases and the J gene end by 6 bases; junction bases not matched to a gene: 8. The CDR3 here is CASSLARQGGQPQHF. Here the CDR3 DNA reads TGTGCCAGCAGCTTGGCAAGACAGGGCGGTCAGCCCCAGCATTTT.

The chain recombines TRBV7-2 with TRBJ2-2, with 13 bases that match TRBD2. This CDR3 is 16 amino acids long. CDR1 and CDR2 from the germline V gene are SGHTA and FQGNSA. V was pared by 4 bases and J by 8 bases, with 7 bases of the junction left unmatched. CDR3 sequence reads: CASSSGLAGVMGELFF. The CDR3 coding sequence is TGTGCCAGCAGCTCAGGACTAGCGGGAGTAATGGGGGAGCTGTTTTTT. Supplemented by reference TRBV7-2 and TRBJ2-2, the full variable domain reads GAGVSQSPSNKVTEKGKDVELRCDPISGHTALYWYRQSLGQGLEFLIYFQGNSAPDKSGLPSDRFSAERTGGSVSTLTIQRTQQEDSAVYLCASSSGLAGVMGELFFGEGSRLTVL.

This CDR3 reads CASSGGTAEKQYF. For the CDR3, the DNA is TGTGCCAGCAGCGGTGGGACAGCCGAAAAGCAGTACTTC. This chain uses TRBV7-9 with TRBJ2-7; 7 bases align to TRBD1. The CDR3 is made up of 13 amino acids. The V and J ends lost 5 bases and 8 bases, in that order; junction bases with no gene match: 9. CDR1 and CDR2 (germline): SEHNR, FQNEAQ (reference sequence).

The gene calls are TRBV5-5 and TRBJ1-4; no definite D call. V lost 1 base and J lost 7, with 11 bases in between. The germline V gene has CDR1 SGHKS and CDR2 YYEKEE (reference sequence). This CDR3 is 14 amino acids long. This chain's CDR3 is CASSLSGISEKLFF. The CDR3 DNA reads as TGTGCCAGCAGCTTGTCCGGGATTAGTGAAAAACTGTTTTTT.

The rearrangement joins TRBV11-1 to TRBJ2-5; TRBD1 matches at 9 bases. This CDR3 comprises 16 residues. Per the germline V gene, CDR1 is SGHAT and CDR2 is FQDESV (reference sequence). Germline trimming cut 0 bases from V and 2 bases from J; bases unmatched to any gene: 4. As DNA, the CDR3 is TGTGCCAGCAGCTTAGCTTTGGGGACAGGGCAAGAGACCCAGTACTTC. As protein: CASSLALGTGQETQYF. The full variable domain, rest sourced from reference TRBV11-1 and TRBJ2-5, is EAEVAQSPRYKITEKSQAVAFWCDPISGHATLYWYRQILGQGPELLVQFQDESVVDDSQLPKDRFSAERLKGVDSTLKIQPAELGDSAMYLCASSLALGTGQETQYFGPGTRLLVL.